This T cell receptor (beta chain) is drawn from a study of blood T cell repertoires in COVID-19. Study as a whole: PBMCs, B-cell-depleted T cells, or T cells were the source of the cDNA or gDNA that made up the material.

How the authors handled the data: Nucleated cell number was recorded as an estimate derived from reference gene primer amplification. Measured with immunoSEQ multiplex PCR; TCRdb has only the in-frame clones, and not every one. D and trimming come from the DNA, and the V and J calls and clone size come from that table. The sample carries about 300,000 clones, approximately 84% recorded once. Cohort allocation depended upon clinical history that participants reported. The V gene's germline CDR1 is SGDLS and CDR2 YYNGEE. The J segment lost 2 bases and the V segment lost 3 bases, leaving 5 bases of the junction unmatched. The CDR3 consists of 15 residues.

The TCR comes from a woman aged 18-35 years who had recovered from COVID-19. The V and J genes are TRBV9 and TRBJ1-1; TRBD1 matches at 9 bases. Sequenced: PBMCs or T cells enriched from blood (not recorded which). CDR3 sequence: CASSASTGGNTEAFF. Written as DNA, the CDR3 is TGTGCCAGCAGCGCCTCGACAGGGGGAAACACTGAAGCTTTCTTT.